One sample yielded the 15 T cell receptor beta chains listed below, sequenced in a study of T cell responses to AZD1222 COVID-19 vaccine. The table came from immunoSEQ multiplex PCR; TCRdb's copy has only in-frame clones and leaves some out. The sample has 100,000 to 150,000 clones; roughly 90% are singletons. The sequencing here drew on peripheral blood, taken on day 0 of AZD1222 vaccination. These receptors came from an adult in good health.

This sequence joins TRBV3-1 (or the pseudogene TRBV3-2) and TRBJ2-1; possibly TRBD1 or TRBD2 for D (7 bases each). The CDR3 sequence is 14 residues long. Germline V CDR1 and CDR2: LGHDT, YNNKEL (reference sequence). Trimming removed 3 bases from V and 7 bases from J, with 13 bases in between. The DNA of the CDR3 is TGTGCCAGCAGCCAGAAGCGGGACAGTAATGAGCAGTTCTTC. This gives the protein CASSQKRDSNEQFF.

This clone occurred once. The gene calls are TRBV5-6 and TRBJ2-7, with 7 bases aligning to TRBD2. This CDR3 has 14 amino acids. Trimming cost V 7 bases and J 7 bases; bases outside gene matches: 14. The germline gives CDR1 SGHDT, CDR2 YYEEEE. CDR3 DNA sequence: TGTGCCAGCTCACCGGCGGGGGAGGGATGGGAGCAGTACTTC. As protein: CASSPAGEGWEQYF.

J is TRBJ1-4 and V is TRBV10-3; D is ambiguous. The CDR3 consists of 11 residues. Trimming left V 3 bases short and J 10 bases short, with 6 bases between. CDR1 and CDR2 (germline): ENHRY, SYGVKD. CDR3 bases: TGTGCCATCAGTGACGAGGGAAAACTGTTTTTT. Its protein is CAISDEGKLFF.

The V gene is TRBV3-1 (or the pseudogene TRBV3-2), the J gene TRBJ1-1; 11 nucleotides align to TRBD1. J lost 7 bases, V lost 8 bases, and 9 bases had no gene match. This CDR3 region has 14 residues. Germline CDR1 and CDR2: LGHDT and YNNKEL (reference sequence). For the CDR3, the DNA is TGTGCCAGCGCTAGCCGGGACAGGGGGTATGAAGCTTTCTTT. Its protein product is CASASRDRGYEAFF.

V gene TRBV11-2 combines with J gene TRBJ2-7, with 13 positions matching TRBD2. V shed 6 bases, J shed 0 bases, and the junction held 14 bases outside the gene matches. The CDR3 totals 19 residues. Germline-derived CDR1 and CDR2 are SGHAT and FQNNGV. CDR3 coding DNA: TGTGCCAGCAGTCTCACCTCCGGGACTAGCGGGGCCCACTCCTACGAGCAGTACTTC. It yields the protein CASSLTSGTSGAHSYEQYF.

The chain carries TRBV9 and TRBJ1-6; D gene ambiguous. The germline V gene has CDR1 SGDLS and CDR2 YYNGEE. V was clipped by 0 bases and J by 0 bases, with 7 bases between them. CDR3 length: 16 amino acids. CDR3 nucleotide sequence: TGTGCCAGCAGCGTAGGGGATTTCTCCTATAATTCACCCCTCCACTTT. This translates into CASSVGDFSYNSPLHF.

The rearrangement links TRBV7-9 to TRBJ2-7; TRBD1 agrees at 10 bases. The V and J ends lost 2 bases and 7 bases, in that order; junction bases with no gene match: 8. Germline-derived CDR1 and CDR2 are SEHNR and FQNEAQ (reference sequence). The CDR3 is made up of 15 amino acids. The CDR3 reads CASSLSGTGAREQYF. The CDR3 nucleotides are TGTGCCAGCAGCTTATCCGGGACAGGGGCGCGGGAGCAGTACTTC.

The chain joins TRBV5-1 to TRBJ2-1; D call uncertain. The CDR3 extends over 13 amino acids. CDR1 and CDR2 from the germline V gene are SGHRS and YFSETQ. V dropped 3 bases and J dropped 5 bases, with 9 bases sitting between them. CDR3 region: CASSWTPDNEQFF. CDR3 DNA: TGCGCCAGCAGCTGGACGCCTGACAATGAGCAGTTCTTC.

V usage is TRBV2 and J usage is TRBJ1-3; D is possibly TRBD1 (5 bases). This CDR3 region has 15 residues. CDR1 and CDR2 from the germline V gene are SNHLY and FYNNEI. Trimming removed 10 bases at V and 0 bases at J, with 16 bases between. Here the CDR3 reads CAILTTESSGNTIYF. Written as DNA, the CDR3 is TGTGCCATCCTTACGACAGAAAGCTCTGGAAACACCATATATTTT.

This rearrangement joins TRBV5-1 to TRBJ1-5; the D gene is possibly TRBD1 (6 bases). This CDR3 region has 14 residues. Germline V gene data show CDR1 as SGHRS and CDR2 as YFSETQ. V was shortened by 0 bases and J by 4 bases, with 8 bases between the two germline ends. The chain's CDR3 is CASSLEGGNQPQHF. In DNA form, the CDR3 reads TGCGCCAGCAGCTTGGAGGGGGGGAATCAGCCCCAGCATTTT.

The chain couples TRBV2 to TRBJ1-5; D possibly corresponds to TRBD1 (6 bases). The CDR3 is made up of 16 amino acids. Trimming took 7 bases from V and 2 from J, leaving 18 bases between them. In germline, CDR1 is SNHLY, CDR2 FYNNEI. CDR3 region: CASNGKGGNGNQPQHF. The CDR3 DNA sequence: TGTGCCAGCAACGGGAAGGGGGGAAACGGCAATCAGCCCCAGCATTTT.

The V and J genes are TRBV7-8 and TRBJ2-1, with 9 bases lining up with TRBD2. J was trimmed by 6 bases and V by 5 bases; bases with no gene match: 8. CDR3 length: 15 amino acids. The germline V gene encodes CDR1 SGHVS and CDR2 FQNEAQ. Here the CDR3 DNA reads TGTGCCAGCAGCCAGTTAGCGGGAGTCACCAATGAGCAGTTCTTC. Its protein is CASSQLAGVTNEQFF.

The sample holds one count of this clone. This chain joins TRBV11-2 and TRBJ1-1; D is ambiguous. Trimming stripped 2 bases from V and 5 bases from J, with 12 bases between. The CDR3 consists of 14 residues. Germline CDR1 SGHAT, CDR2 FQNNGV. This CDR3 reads CASSLQSWSTEAFF. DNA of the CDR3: TGTGCCAGCAGCTTACAATCGTGGAGTACTGAAGCTTTCTTT.

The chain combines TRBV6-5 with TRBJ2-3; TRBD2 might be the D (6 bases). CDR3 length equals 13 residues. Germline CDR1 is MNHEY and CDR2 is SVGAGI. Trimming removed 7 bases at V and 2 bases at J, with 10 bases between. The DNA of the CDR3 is TGTGCCAGCAACGAGCGGGCCACAGATACGCAGTATTTT. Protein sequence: CASNERATDTQYF.

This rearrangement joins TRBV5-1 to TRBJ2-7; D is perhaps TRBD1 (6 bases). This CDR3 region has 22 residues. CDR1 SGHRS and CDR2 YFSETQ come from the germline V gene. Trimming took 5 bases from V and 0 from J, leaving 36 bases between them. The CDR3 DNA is TGCGCCAGCAGTTCCCTTAGCCCAGCAGTTTGGGAGTCAGGGGACCCCTCCTACGAGCAGTACTTC. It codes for CASSSLSPAVWESGDPSYEQYF.